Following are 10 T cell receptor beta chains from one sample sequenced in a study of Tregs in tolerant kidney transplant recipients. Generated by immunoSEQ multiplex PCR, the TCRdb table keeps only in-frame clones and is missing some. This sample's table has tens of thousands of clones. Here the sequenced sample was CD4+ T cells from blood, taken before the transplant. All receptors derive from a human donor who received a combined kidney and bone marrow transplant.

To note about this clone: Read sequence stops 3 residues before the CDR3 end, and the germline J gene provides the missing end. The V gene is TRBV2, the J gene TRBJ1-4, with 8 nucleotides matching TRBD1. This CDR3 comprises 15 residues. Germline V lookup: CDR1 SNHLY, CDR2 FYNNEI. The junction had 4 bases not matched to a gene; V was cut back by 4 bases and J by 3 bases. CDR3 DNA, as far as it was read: TGTGCCAGCAGTGGTCCGACAGGGGCTAATGAAAAA. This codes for CASSGPTGANEK. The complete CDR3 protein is CASSGPTGANEKLFF.

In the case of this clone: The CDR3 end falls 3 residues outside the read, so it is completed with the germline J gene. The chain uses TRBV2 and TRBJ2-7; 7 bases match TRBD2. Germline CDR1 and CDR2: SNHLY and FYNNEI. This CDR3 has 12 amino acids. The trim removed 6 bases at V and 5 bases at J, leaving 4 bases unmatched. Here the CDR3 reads CASRAGVDEQYF. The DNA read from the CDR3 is TGTGCCAGCAGGGCGGGGGTGGACGAG.

The covered CDR3 bases are TGCAGTGCTCGCCTCGGGACTTCAGACGATACG. Its translation is CSARLGTSDDT. The whole CDR3 protein reads CSARLGTSDDTQYF. The V gene is TRBV20-1, the J gene TRBJ2-3; TRBD2 is a possible D gene (6 bases). The CDR3 extends 3 residues past the end of the read, so its final part is completed from the germline J gene. This CDR3 spans 14 amino acids. Trimming pared 5 bases from V and 6 bases from J, leaving 18 bases between. The germline CDR1 and CDR2 sequences are DFQATT and SNEGSKA (reference sequence).

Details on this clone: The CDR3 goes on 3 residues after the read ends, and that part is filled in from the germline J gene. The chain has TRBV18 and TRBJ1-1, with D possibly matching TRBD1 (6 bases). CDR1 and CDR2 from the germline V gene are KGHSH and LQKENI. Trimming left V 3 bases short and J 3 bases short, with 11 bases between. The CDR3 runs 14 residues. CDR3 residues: CASSPTGRDTEAFF. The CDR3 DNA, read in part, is TGTGCCAGCTCACCGACAGGCCGAGACACTGAA. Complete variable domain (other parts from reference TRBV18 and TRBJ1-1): NAGVMQNPRHLVRRRGQEARLRCSPMKGHSHVYWYRQLPEEGLKFMVYLQKENIIDESGMPKERFSAEFPKEGPSILRIQQVVRGDSAAYFCASSPTGRDTEAFFGQGTRLTVV.

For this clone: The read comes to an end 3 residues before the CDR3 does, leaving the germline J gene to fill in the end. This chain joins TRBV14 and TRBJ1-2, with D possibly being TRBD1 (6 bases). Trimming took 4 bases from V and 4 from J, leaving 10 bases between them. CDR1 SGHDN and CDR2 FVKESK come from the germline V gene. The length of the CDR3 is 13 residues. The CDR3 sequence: CASSPQGSYGYTF. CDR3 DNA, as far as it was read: TGTGCCAGCAGCCCGCAGGGGAGCTATGGC. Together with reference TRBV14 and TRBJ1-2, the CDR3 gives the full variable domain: EAGVTQFPSHSVIEKGQTVTLRCDPISGHDNLYWYRRVMGKEIKFLLHFVKESKQDESGMPNNRFLAERTGGTYSTLKVQPAELEDSGVYFCASSPQGSYGYTFGSGTRLTVV.

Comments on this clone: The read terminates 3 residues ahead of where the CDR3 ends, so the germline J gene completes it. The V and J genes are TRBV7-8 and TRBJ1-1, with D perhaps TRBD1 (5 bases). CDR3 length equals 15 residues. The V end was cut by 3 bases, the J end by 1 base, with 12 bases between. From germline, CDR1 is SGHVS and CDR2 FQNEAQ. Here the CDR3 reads CASSFGGIQNTEAFF. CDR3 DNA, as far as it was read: TGTGCCAGCAGCTTCGGGGGGATCCAGAACACTGAA. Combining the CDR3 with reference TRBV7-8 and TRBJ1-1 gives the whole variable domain GAGVSQSPRYKVAKRGQDVALRCDPISGHVSLFWYQQALGQGPEFLTYFQNEAQLDKSGLPSDRFFAERPEGSVSTLKIQRTQQEDSAVYLCASSFGGIQNTEAFFGQGTRLTVV.

Partial CDR3 DNA: TGTGCCAGCTCACCGGCAGGGGGTTTCAATCAGCCC. This codes for CASSPAGGFNQP. The full-length CDR3 reads as CASSPAGGFNQPQHF. This rearrangement joins TRBV18 to TRBJ1-5; 7 bases map to TRBD1. The read ends 3 residues shy of where the CDR3 ends; the end is completed using the germline J gene. The CDR3 consists of 15 residues. CDR1 and CDR2 from the germline V gene are KGHSH and LQKENI. J gave up 3 bases and V 3 bases, and 5 bases lay outside the gene matches.

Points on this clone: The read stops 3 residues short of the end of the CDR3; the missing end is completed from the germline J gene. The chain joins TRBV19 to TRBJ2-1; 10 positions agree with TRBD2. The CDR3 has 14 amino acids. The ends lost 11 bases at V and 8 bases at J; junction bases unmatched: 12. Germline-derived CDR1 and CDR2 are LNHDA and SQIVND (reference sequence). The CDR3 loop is CAGWSGRGVDEQFF. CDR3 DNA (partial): TGTGCCGGGTGGAGCGGGAGGGGCGTGGATGAG.

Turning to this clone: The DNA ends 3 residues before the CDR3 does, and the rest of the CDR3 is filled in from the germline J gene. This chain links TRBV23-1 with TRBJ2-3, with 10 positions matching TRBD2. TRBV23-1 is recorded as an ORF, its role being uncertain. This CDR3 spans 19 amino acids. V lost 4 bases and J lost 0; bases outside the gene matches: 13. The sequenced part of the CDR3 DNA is TGCGCCAGCAGTCGTGCTAGCGGGAGACTCCCTCCTAGCACAGATACG. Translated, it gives CASSRASGRLPPSTDT. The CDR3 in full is CASSRASGRLPPSTDTQYF.

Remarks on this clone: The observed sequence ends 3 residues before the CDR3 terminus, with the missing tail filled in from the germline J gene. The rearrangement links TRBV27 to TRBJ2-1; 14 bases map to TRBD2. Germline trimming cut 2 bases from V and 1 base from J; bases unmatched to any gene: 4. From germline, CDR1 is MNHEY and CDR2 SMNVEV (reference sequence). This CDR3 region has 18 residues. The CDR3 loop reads CASSLRRLAGGSYNEQFF. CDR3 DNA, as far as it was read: TGTGCCAGCAGTTTAAGGAGACTAGCGGGAGGGTCCTACAATGAG.